This T cell receptor beta chain was observed in a study of shared clonotypes between healthy human individuals. Study findings and constraints: Blood alone was sampled, and tissue repertoires likely differ. Larger estimated richness was generally recorded for naive subsets relative to memory subsets.

CDR1 and CDR2 from the germline V gene are SGHDT and YYEEEE. CDR3 length: 16 amino acids. The germline V and J ends were trimmed by 4 bases and 5 bases, with 21 bases remaining between them. Genomic DNA of each subset was evenly split across several immunoSEQ plates. Method: immunoSEQ multiplex PCR; TCRdb's copy keeps in-frame clones and lacks some. Altogether about 2.3 million clones are present, roughly 90% being singletons, with the ten largest covering 0.37%. Worth noting for this clone: Its antigen is not known.

The receptor was derived from a man aged 18 to 30 in good health. Some clones in this sample may be carry-over from other donors' samples. The sample consisted of naive CD4+ T cells from PBMCs. Described subset: CD45RA+ positively selected. V and J are TRBV5-6 and TRBJ1-2; D may be TRBD1 (6 bases). The CDR3 protein is CASSRRGPGGRYGYTF. The CDR3 DNA reads as TGTGCCAGCAGCCGCAGGGGACCTGGGGGCCGATATGGCTACACCTTC.